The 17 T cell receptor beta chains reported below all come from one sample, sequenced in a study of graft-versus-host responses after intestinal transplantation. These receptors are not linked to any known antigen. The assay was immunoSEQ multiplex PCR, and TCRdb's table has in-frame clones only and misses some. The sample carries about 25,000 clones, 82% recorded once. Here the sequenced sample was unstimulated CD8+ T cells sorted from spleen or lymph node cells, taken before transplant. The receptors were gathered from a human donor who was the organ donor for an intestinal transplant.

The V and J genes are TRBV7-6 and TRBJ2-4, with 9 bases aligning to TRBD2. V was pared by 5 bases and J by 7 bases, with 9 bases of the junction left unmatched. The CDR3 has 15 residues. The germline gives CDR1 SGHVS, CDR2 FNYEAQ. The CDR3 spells CASSPVAGAVNIQYF. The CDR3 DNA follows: TGTGCCAGCAGCCCCGTAGCGGGAGCGGTGAACATTCAGTACTTC.

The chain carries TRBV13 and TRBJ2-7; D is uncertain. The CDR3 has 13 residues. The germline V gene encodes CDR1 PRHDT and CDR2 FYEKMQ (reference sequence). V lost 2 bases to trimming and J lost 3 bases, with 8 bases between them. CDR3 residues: CASSLKGYYEQYF. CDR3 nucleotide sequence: TGTGCCAGCAGCTTAAAAGGCTACTACGAGCAGTACTTC.

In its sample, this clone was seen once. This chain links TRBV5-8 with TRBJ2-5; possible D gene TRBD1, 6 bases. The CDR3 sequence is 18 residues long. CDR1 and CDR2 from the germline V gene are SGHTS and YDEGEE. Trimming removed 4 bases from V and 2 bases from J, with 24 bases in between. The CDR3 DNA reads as TGTGCCAGCAGCCGGGTGCCGACAGGAGAAGGAACGCAAGAGACCCAGTACTTC. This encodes CASSRVPTGEGTQETQYF.

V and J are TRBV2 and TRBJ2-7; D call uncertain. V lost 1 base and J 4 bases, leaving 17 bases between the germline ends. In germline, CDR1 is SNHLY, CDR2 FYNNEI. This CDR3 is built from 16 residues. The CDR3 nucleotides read TGTGCCAGCAGTGAAGGAAATTTGGCAGCCAGATACGAGCAGTACTTC. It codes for CASSEGNLAARYEQYF.

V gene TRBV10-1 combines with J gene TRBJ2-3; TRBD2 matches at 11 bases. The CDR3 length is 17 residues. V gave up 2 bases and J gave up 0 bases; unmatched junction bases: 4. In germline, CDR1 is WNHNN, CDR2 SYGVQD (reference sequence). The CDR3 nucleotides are TGCGCCAGCAGTGAGGGACTAGCGGGCTTAAGCACAGATACGCAGTATTTT. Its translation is CASSEGLAGLSTDTQYF.

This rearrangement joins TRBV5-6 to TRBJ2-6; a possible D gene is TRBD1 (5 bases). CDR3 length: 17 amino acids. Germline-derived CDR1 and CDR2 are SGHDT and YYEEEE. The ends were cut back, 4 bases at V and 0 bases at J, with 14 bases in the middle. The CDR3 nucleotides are TGTGCCAGCAGCATACAGGAAACCCACTCTGGGGCCAACGTCCTGACTTTC. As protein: CASSIQETHSGANVLTF.

Written as DNA, the CDR3 is TGCGCCAGCAGCCAAGTCGGGGACACCGGGGAGCTGTTTTTT. It is translated as CASSQVGDTGELFF. The V and J genes are TRBV4-1 and TRBJ2-2, with D possibly being TRBD2 (5 bases). The V gene's germline CDR1 is MGHRA and CDR2 YSYEKL. Trimming shortened V by 1 base and J by 3 bases, and 6 bases separated the two germline ends. This CDR3 comprises 14 residues.

The DNA of the CDR3 is TGTGCCAGCAGCTTGGGAACTCTAGTCGACACTGAAGCTTTCTTT. The encoded protein is CASSLGTLVDTEAFF. The genes are TRBV5-4 and TRBJ1-1; no firm D call. V was shortened by 0 bases and J by 3 bases, with 12 bases between the two germline ends. Germline V CDR1 and CDR2: SGHNT, YYREEE (reference sequence). The CDR3 is 15 amino acids.

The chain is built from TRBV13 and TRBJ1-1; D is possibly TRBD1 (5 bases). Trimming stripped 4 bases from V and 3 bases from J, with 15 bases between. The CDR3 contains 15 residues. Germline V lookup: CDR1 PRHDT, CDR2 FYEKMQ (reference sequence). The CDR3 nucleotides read TGTGCCAGCAGCTCCTTGACGGTGGGGGACACTGAAGCTTTCTTT. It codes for CASSSLTVGDTEAFF.

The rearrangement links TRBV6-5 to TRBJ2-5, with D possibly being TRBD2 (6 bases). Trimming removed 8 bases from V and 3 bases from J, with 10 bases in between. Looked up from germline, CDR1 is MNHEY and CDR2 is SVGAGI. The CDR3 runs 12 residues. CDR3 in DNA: TGTGCCAGCTGGAGGGGAGAAGAGACCCAGTACTTC. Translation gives CASWRGEETQYF.

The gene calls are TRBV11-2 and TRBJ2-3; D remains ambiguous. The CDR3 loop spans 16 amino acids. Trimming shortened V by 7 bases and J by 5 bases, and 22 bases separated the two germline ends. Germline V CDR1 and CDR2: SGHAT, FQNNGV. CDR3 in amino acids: CASTHPIAAREDTQYF. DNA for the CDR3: TGTGCCAGCACCCACCCCATAGCCGCGCGAGAAGATACGCAGTATTTT.

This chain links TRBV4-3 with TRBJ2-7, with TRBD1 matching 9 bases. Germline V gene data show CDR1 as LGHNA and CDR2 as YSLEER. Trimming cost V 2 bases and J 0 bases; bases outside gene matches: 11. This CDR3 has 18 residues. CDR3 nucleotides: TGCGCCAGCAGCCAATCGGTCGGGACAGGGTGGGGCTCCTACGAGCAGTACTTC. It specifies CASSQSVGTGWGSYEQYF.

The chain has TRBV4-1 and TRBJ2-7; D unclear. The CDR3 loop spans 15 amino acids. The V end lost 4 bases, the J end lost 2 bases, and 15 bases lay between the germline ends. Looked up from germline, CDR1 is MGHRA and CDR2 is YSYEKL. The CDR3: CASSPQHSLTYEQYF. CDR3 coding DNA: TGCGCCAGCAGCCCTCAACACAGCCTTACCTACGAGCAGTACTTC.

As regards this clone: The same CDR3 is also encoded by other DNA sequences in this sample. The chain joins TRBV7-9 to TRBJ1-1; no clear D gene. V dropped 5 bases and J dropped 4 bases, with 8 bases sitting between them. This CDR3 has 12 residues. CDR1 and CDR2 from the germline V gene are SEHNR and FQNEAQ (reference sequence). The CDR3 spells CASSPGGTEAFF. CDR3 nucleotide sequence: TGTGCCAGCAGCCCGGGAGGCACTGAAGCTTTCTTT.

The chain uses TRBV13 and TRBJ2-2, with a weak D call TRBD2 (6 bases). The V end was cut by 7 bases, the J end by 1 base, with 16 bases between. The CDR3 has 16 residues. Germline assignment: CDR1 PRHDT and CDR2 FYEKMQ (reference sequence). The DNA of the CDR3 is TGTGCCAGCACCTTGAGAAGTAGCGGGAACACCGGGGAGCTGTTTTTT. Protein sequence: CASTLRSSGNTGELFF.

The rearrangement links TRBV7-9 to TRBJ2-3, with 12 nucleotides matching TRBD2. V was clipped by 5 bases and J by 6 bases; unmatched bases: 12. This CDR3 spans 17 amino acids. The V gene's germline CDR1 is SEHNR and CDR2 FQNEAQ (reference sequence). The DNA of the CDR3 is TGTGCCAGCAGCCCCCTGACTAGCGGGGGTCCAAAGGATACGCAGTATTTT. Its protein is CASSPLTSGGPKDTQYF.

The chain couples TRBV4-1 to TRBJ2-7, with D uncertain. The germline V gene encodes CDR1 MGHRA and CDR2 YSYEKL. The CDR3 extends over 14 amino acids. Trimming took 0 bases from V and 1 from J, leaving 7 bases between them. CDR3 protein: CASSQDPLSYEQYF. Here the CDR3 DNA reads TGCGCCAGCAGCCAAGATCCCTTATCCTACGAGCAGTACTTC.